This entry concerns a single TCR beta chain. The CDR3 has 16 amino acids. CDR1 and CDR2 from the germline V gene are SEHNR and FQNEAQ (reference sequence). V was pared by 3 bases and J by 3 bases, with 12 bases between. Authors' data handling: Nucleated cell number was recorded as an estimate derived from reference gene primer amplification. Sequencing used immunoSEQ multiplex PCR; TCRdb keeps in-frame clones, though not all of them. The V and J calls and the clone size are those of that table, but D and trimming were determined from the DNA. The sample records about 270,000 clones, approximately 80% being singletons. This sample is drawn from a study of blood T cell repertoires in COVID-19. On the study more broadly: Sites across the United States, Italy and Spain contributed samples from acute and convalescent COVID-19. PBMCs, B-cell-depleted T cells, or T cells were the source of the cDNA or gDNA that made up the material.

The sequenced sample consisted of peripheral blood. This TCR derives from a woman aged 55-69 years with active or convalescent COVID-19. J is TRBJ2-6 and V is TRBV7-9, with D possibly being TRBD1 (6 bases). CDR3 region: CASSFSGARGANVLTF. The CDR3 DNA is TGTGCCAGCAGCTTTTCAGGGGCACGTGGGGCCAACGTCCTGACTTTC.